This T cell receptor (beta chain) emerged from a study of T cell responses to AZD1222 COVID-19 vaccine. In the study overall: Samples with a second dose at about 4 or about 12 weeks were pooled together. Study outcomes and limitations: Spike-wide vaccine-associated CD4 TCRs dominated at 160-218 and 743-854. Reportedly, nearly half of unique spike TCRs recognized epitopes outside B.1.351/B.1.1.7 mutations.

Clones were sequenced by immunoSEQ multiplex PCR, and TCRdb holds only the in-frame ones, with some missing. The table includes 100,000 to 150,000 clones, roughly 92% detected once. To note about this clone: Its antigen is not known.

The V gene's germline CDR1 is KGHDR and CDR2 SFDVKD. CDR3 size: 17 residues. The V and J ends lost 5 bases and 6 bases respectively, with 23 bases between them. The J gene is TRBJ2-3, the V gene TRBV24-1; D tentatively reads TRBD1 or TRBD2 (5 bases each). The sequencing here drew on peripheral blood, taken on day 0 of AZD1222 vaccination. This clonotype was obtained from an adult in good health. CDR3: CATSAPTGTQVGDTQYF. The CDR3 DNA sequence: TGTGCCACCAGTGCCCCGACCGGGACCCAGGTGGGGGATACGCAGTATTTT.